Here is one T cell receptor (beta chain) with its context. Its antigen is still unknown. One end of the junction does not line up with germline, which may come from a read error. It was RNA transcripts that yielded the amplified TCR beta CDR3 regions. HTBI primers were employed in a first-round RT-PCR of the TCR CDR3. A single record per CDR3 protein comes from TCRdb applying MiXCR to the multiplex PCR reads. The repertoire includes about 370,000 distinct CDR3 sequences, 13% to 15% of them detected once, and about 20% sits in the top ten. The length of the CDR3 is 13 residues. Ophthalmopathy patients had moderate-to-severe active disease, CAS ≥3, NOSPECS ≥4, and disease duration under 3 months. Fresh 10 ml peripheral blood yielded PBMCs. This entry comes from a study of T cells in Graves' hyperthyroidism and ophthalmopathy. Study summary: Peripheral blood draws took place at initial diagnosis, ahead of any treatment.

Notes on the study in general: Most clonotypes expanded in the thyroid (above 0.001) were also present in blood.

The source is a woman in her sixties or seventies with Graves' ophthalmopathy. The chain has TRBV12-3 or TRBV12-4 and TRBJ2-5; TRBD2 matches at 8 bases. Source material: blood. The CDR3 DNA follows: TGTGCCAGCAGTCTAAGCGGGAGAGAGTCCCAGTACTTC. Translated: CASSLSGRESQYF.